Each of the 18 T cell receptor beta chains below was sequenced from the same sample in a study of regulatory T cells in long-lasting Graves disease. Researchers made TCR beta libraries by using iRepertoire HTBI primers and running Arm-PCR on CDR3 regions. TCRdb reprocessed the multiplex PCR reads via MiXCR and lists one record per CDR3 protein. In the table there are 400,000 to 500,000 distinct CDR3 sequences, 16% of which are singletons. Time point of the sample: newly diagnosed GD, antithyroid drugs for less than 3 months. After RNA was extracted from PBMCs, the TCR library was made from it. These data were likewise used in another study, on T cells in Graves' hyperthyroidism and ophthalmopathy.

Material: peripheral blood mononuclear cells (PBMCs), obtained at new diagnosis, from a patient treated with antithyroid drugs. These receptors were collected from a woman aged 18-30 years with Graves disease.

This clonotype came up many times. The V call is TRBV20-1, the J call TRBJ1-2; TRBD1 matches at 12 bases. V lost 0 bases and J lost 8; bases outside the gene matches: 13. CDR1 is DFQATT and CDR2 is SNEGSKA in the germline V gene (reference sequence). CDR3 length: 17 residues. CDR3 residues: CSARDRDRGPGFEGYTF. The CDR3 coding sequence is TGCAGTGCTAGAGATCGGGACAGGGGGCCTGGTTTCGAGGGCTACACCTTC.

The rearrangement joins TRBV20-1 to TRBJ2-6, with 8 bases identical to TRBD1. Trimming removed 1 base from V and 1 base from J; junction bases left unmatched: 3. From germline, CDR1 is DFQATT and CDR2 SNEGSKA (reference sequence). This CDR3 spans 16 amino acids. The CDR3 protein is CSARAGGVSGANVLTF. The CDR3 DNA follows: TGCAGTGCTAGAGCAGGGGGCGTGTCTGGGGCCAACGTCCTGACTTTC.

This clonotype was detected only a few times. The chain is built from TRBV15 and TRBJ2-1; TRBD2 agrees at 10 bases. The CDR3 runs 14 residues. With V trimmed by 7 bases and J by 4 bases, 4 bases remained unmatched. Germline V gene sequence: CDR1 LNHNV, CDR2 YYDKDF (reference sequence). CDR3 in amino acids: CATTSGRGYNEQFF. DNA of the CDR3: TGTGCCACCACAAGCGGGAGGGGGTACAATGAGCAGTTCTTC. Based on the CDR3 plus reference TRBV15 and TRBJ2-1, the full variable domain is DAMVIQNPRYQVTQFGKPVTLSCSQTLNHNVMYWYQQKSSQAPKLLFHYYDKDFNNEADTPDNFQSRRPNTSFCFLDIRSPGLGDTAMYLCATTSGRGYNEQFFGPGTRLTVL.

This clonotype was counted between two and nine times. V gene TRBV6-1 combines with J gene TRBJ2-6; D is unclear. The length of the CDR3 is 17 residues. V was pared by 4 bases and J by 1 base, with 14 bases between. Per the germline V gene, CDR1 is MNHNS and CDR2 is SASEGT. CDR3 region: CASSGLTVFSGANVLTF. The CDR3 region has the DNA TGTGCCAGCAGTGGCCTTACAGTGTTTTCTGGGGCCAACGTCCTGACTTTC.

This clonotype was detected a few times. The CDR3 here is CASSLVRRSSGRSTYNEQFF. The CDR3, as DNA: TGTGCCAGCAGTTTAGTGAGGAGGTCTAGCGGGAGGTCTACATACAATGAGCAGTTCTTC. The chain is built from TRBV12-3 or TRBV12-4 and TRBJ2-1, with 11 bases lining up with TRBD2. This CDR3 contains 20 residues. V was pared by 1 base and J by 4 bases, with 15 bases of the junction left unmatched.

The V call is TRBV3-1, the J call TRBJ1-2; D not certain. Trimming cost V 5 bases and J 1 base, with 14 bases left between them. The CDR3 is 15 amino acids. CDR1 and CDR2 (germline): LGHDT, YNNKEL (reference sequence). CDR3 loop: CASSLDSRFNYGYTF. The CDR3 DNA reads as TGTGCCAGCAGCTTGGACTCTAGATTTAACTATGGCTACACCTTC.

As concerns this clonotype: Sequence at one end of the junction differs from germline and may be a read error. The chain joins TRBV20-1 to TRBJ2-4; possibly TRBD2 for D (6 bases). This CDR3 is built from 17 residues. The germline V gene encodes CDR1 DFQATT and CDR2 SNEGSKA (reference sequence). The CDR3 DNA sequence: TGCAGTGCTAGGAAGGAGGGTGTGGGGGTAGCCAAAAACATTCGGTACTTC. As protein: CSARKEGVGVAKNIRYF.

Notes on this clonotype: A read error may be the cause here, since a much bigger clone is one base away. The J gene is TRBJ1-5, the V gene TRBV20-1, with a possible D match to TRBD1 (5 bases). The germline V and J ends were trimmed by 7 bases and 7 bases, with 14 bases remaining between them. The CDR3 length is 12 residues. The germline V gene has CDR1 DFQATT and CDR2 SNEGSKA (reference sequence). The CDR3, as DNA: TGCAGTGTTCGAAAAGCAGGGCAGCCCCAGCATTTT. Translation gives CSVRKAGQPQHF.

On this clonotype: A much more abundant neighbour one base away suggests this may be a read error. The chain is built from TRBV30 and TRBJ1-2; D unclear. Per the germline V gene, CDR1 is GTSNPN and CDR2 is SVGIG (reference sequence). There are 14 residues in the CDR3. In DNA, the CDR3 is TGTCCCTGGATTGGTTCCGGGTATTTCTATGGCTACACCTTC. Amino acid sequence: CPWIGSGYFYGYTF.

In this sample, this clonotype turned up many times. The chain is built from TRBV20-1 and TRBJ1-4, with D unclear. This CDR3 contains 13 residues. V was clipped by 5 bases and J by 5 bases, with 12 bases between them. The germline gives CDR1 DFQATT, CDR2 SNEGSKA (reference sequence). The CDR3 is CSALARTNEKLFF. Here the CDR3 DNA reads TGCAGTGCTCTTGCCCGGACGAATGAAAAACTGTTTTTT.

The table lists this clonotype with a count of one. The V call is TRBV27, the J call TRBJ2-1; a weak D match, TRBD2 (6 bases). The germline V gene encodes CDR1 MNHEY and CDR2 SMNVEV (reference sequence). Trimming removed 2 bases from V and 2 bases from J, with 22 bases in between. The CDR3 has 19 amino acids. The CDR3 protein is CASSLEPLSSGITYNEQFF. The CDR3 DNA follows: TGTGCCAGCAGTTTAGAACCCCTGAGTAGCGGAATCACCTACAATGAGCAGTTCTTC.

The chain combines TRBV30 with TRBJ1-1; possibly TRBD1 for D (6 bases). V was trimmed by 2 bases and J by 4 bases, leaving 11 bases between them. The CDR3 length is 13 residues. The germline gives CDR1 GTSNPN, CDR2 SVGIG (reference sequence). The DNA for the CDR3 is TGTGCCTGGAGTAGGGGGGCCGGCACTGAAGCTTTCTTT. Protein sequence: CAWSRGAGTEAFF.

The gene calls are TRBV7-2 and TRBJ1-2, with 8 bases lining up with TRBD1. This CDR3 is built from 14 residues. Germline CDR1 is SGHTA and CDR2 is FQGNSA. Germline trimming cut 7 bases from V and 5 bases from J; bases unmatched to any gene: 9. The CDR3 loop reads CASNPTGVVYGYTF. DNA of the CDR3: TGTGCCAGCAACCCGACAGGGGTAGTTTATGGCTACACCTTC.

This clonotype came up a few times. CDR3 coding DNA: TGTGCCAGCAGCGCAGCTGGCGAGTCTCTGGTGTTTTTT. Translating it yields CASSAAGESLVFF. V and J are TRBV12-3 or TRBV12-4 and TRBJ1-4; no clear D. V dropped 6 bases and J dropped 15 bases, with 20 bases sitting between them. This CDR3 has 13 amino acids.

This clonotype was seen a few times. The conserved phenylalanine or tryptophan is not found at the CDR3 terminus, so this likely reflects a read error. The CDR3 DNA follows: TGTGCCAGCTCACCGGGACAGTACCCCTACGAGCAGTACCTC. Encoded protein: CASSPGQYPYEQYL. The rearrangement links TRBV18 to TRBJ2-7; 7 nucleotides agree with TRBD1. CDR1 KGHSH and CDR2 LQKENI come from the germline V gene. The CDR3 is made up of 14 amino acids. V lost 3 bases, J lost 2 bases, and 4 bases stayed unmatched.

V usage is TRBV18 and J usage is TRBJ1-3; TRBD1 aligns across 7 bases. The CDR3 has 18 amino acids. V was clipped by 2 bases and J by 2 bases; unmatched bases: 12. The germline V gene encodes CDR1 KGHSH and CDR2 LQKENI. The CDR3 DNA is TGTGCCAGCTCACCAGAGATTTTCGAGGGGGCAACTGGAAACACCATATATTTT. Its translation is CASSPEIFEGATGNTIYF.

For this clonotype: A much more abundant neighbour one base away suggests this may be a read error. The chain links TRBV2 to TRBJ2-3; TRBD2 matches at 9 bases. CDR1 SNHLY and CDR2 FYNNEI come from the germline V gene. CDR3 length: 18 residues. CDR3 bases: TGTGGCAGCAGTGACCGGCGGGAGGGCCTGGTTGGCACAGATACGCAGTATTTT. This translates into CGSSDRREGLVGTDTQYF.

This clonotype was counted a few times. The chain combines TRBV10-3 with TRBJ1-1, with D hard to call. V was clipped by 0 bases and J by 0 bases, with 11 bases between them. The CDR3 contains 16 residues. Germline loops: CDR1 ENHRY, CDR2 SYGVKD. The CDR3 nucleotides read TGTGCCATCAGTGAGTCAGAGGGCGGATTGAACACTGAAGCTTTCTTT. Its translation is CAISESEGGLNTEAFF.